This T cell receptor beta chain was identified during a study of blood T cell repertoires in COVID-19. Study in general: From T cells, B-cell-depleted T cells, or PBMCs came the material, which was cDNA or gDNA.

The CDR3 length is 16 residues. The ends lost 3 bases at V and 3 bases at J; junction bases unmatched: 8. Germline V gene sequence: CDR1 SGDLS, CDR2 YYNGEE. Per the authors' pipeline: How many nucleated cells were present was estimated from reference gene primer amplification. Clones were sequenced by immunoSEQ multiplex PCR, and TCRdb holds only the in-frame ones, with some missing. Clone size and the V and J calls come from that table; the DNA yielded D and trimming. The sample carries tens of thousands of clones, approximately 84% recorded once. V usage is TRBV9 and J usage is TRBJ1-3; 8 bases agree with TRBD1. This TCR came from a man between 45 and 60 years old with active COVID-19. The specimen was peripheral blood. The CDR3 protein is CASSAGQGPFGNTIYF. The CDR3 DNA is TGTGCCAGCAGCGCCGGACAGGGCCCATTTGGAAACACCATATATTTT.